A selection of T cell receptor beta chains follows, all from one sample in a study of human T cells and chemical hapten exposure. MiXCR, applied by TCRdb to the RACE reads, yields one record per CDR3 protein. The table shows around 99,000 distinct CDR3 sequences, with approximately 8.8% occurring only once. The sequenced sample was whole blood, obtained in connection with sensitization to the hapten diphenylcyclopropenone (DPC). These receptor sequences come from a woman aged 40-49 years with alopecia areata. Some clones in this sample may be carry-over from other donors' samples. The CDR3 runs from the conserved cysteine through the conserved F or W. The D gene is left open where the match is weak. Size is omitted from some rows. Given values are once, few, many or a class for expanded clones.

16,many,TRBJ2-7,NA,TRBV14,TGTGCCAGCAGCCAAGTACCGGGACTCGCGTATTACGAGCAGTACTTC,CASSQVPGLAYYEQYF
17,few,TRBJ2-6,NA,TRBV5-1,TGCGCCAGCAGCCCCGGCGGGATCCACTCTGGGGCCAACGTCCTGACTTTC,CASSPGGIHSGANVLTF
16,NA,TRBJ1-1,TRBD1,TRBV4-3,TGCGCCAGCAGCGCGGGACAGGGTGATAGCAGGCCTGAAGCTTTCTTT,CASSAGQGDSRPEAFF
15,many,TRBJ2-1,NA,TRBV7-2,TGTGCCAGCAGCTTGGGGGGCCTTGTTAGGAATGAGCAGTTCTTC,CASSLGGLVRNEQFF
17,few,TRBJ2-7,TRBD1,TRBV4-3,TGCGCCAGCAGCCAAGATCGGGGGACAGGGTTTTACGGCGAGCAGTACTTC,CASSQDRGTGFYGEQYF
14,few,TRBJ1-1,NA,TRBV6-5,TGTGCCAGCAGTCTACGGCTACCCAACACTGAAGCTTTCTTT,CASSLRLPNTEAFF
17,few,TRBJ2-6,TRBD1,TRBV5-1,TGCGCCAGCAGCTGGACAGGGGGCGCAGCTGGGGCCAACGTCCTGACTTTC,CASSWTGGAAGANVLTF
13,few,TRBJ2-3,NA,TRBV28,TGTGCCAGCAGTTTAACAGTCCCAGATACGCAGTATTTT,CASSLTVPDTQYF
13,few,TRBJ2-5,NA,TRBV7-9,TGTGCCAGCAGCTCGCTAACCCCAGAGACCCAGTACTTC,CASSSLTPETQYF
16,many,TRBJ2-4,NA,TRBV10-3,TGTGCCATCAGGCCATACGTGGGGGGTTCCAAAAACATTCAGTACTTC,CAIRPYVGGSKNIQYF
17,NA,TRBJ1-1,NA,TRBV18,TGTGCCAGCTCACCACCGTACCTTCTCCTCGGACAGAATGAAGCTTTCTTT,CASSPPYLLLGQNEAFF
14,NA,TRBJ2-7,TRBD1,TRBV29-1,TGCAGCGTTGAAAGGACAGGGGCGACCTACGAGCAGTACTTC,CSVERTGATYEQYF
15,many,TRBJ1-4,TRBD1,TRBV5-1,TGCGCCAGCAGTGACAGACAGGGAGCTAATGAAAAACTGTTTTTT,CASSDRQGANEKLFF
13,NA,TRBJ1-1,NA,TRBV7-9,TGTGCCAGCAGCCTATGGCTCAACACTGAAGCTTTCTTT,CASSLWLNTEAFF
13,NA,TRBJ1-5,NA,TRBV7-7,TGTGCCAGCAGCCTTCTTGAGGGTCAGCCCCAGCATTTT,CASSLLEGQPQHF
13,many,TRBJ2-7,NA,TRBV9,TGTGCCAGCAGCGTAGCCAGCTCCTACGAGCAGTACTTC,CASSVASSYEQYF
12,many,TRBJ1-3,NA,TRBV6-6,TGTGCCAGCAGCCCAGCCCCGCTGGCCATATATTTT,CASSPAPLAIYF